The following is a TCR beta chain sequence with its context. Its antigen specificity is not known. No base quality values were provided; no much bigger clone lies one nucleotide off. Interpreted using the paper, the treatment or condition label stands for: in vitro stimulation with specific CMV peptide epitopes to enrich CMV-specific T cells. This entry belongs to a study of T cell repertoires in cytomegalovirus infection (dated by TCRdb to between 2017 and 2020). Study-level background: The peptide stimulations were aimed at well-studied HLA-B-restricted epitopes as well as recently identified HLA-C-restricted CMV epitopes, whose presentation resists viral immunomodulation. Donor HLA type was relevant to the analysis, as public TCR beta signatures indicated carriage of CMV infection together with the matching HLA type.

V ends up 4 bases short and J 1 base short, with an unmatched junction base count of 8. The CDR3 holds 16 amino acids from the cysteine to the phenylalanine. The CDR3 DNA has 48 bases and is translated from base 1. The germline V gene (reference sequence) specifies SEHNR as CDR1 and FQNEAQ as CDR2. Study-wide findings and limitations: Carriers of CMV infection plus the relevant HLA type were discriminated by the cumulative frequency of public TCR beta family members in the study cohort and in an independent roughly 370-donor cohort. The ex vivo response was dominated by HLA-C-restricted CMV-specific TCR beta clonotypes, which also provided the single most frequent clonotype in two of eight donors.

The run used an Illumina HiSeq 1500. Through fastp at Q25 and MiXCR, TCRdb rebuilt clones from the public reads, retaining in-frame beta chains. Every distinct CDR3 protein forms one entry, paired with its most common genes and DNA. In this sample the table shows 100,000 or so distinct CDR3 sequences, about 29% of which occur a single time. Clones ranked in the top ten supply approximately 71% of the sample. The sequence came from a human donor in good health (CMV status not recorded). Some clones in this sample may be carry-over from other donors' samples. Sequencing was performed on CD8+ T cells from cultured PBMCs, taken from culture after CMV antigen stimulation. The V and J genes are TRBV7-9 and TRBJ2-3, and 7 junction bases match TRBD1. The DNA is TGTGCCAGCAGCTCTCTACAGGGGCGCCGCACAGATACGCAGTATTTT. It codes for CASSSLQGRRTDTQYF.